The entry below describes one T cell receptor (beta chain). Its antigen remains unidentified. The record originates from a study of regulatory T cells. Study-wide results and limits: In patients, unique TRB V-J pairs were restricted and V/J usage skewed, especially in Tregs. In CD3G-deficient patients, conventional CD4+ T cells were enriched for hydrophobic CDR3 residues at positions 6 and 7.

Autoimmunity was present in every CD3G-deficient patient, worse in two. CD4+ T cells were divided by sorting: CD25-high CD127-low Tregs, CD25-low CD127-high conventional cells. V lost 1 base to trimming and J lost 0 bases, with 8 bases between them. The germline gives CDR1 SGHVS, CDR2 FQNEAQ. CDR3 length: 15 amino acids. Primers: 52 TRBV forward and 13 TRBJ reverse. Only in-frame clones appear in the TCRdb table, and some are missing; sequencing was by immunoSEQ multiplex PCR. The sample carries 25,000 to 30,000 clones, roughly 90% recorded once. This receptor was identified in a person under 35 with CD3G deficiency. Material for sequencing was conventional CD4+ T cells sorted from blood. The V and J genes are TRBV7-8 and TRBJ2-3, with unresolved D. Here the CDR3 reads CASSLVATSTDTQYF. Here the CDR3 DNA reads TGTGCCAGCAGCTTAGTTGCGACTAGCACAGATACGCAGTATTTT.